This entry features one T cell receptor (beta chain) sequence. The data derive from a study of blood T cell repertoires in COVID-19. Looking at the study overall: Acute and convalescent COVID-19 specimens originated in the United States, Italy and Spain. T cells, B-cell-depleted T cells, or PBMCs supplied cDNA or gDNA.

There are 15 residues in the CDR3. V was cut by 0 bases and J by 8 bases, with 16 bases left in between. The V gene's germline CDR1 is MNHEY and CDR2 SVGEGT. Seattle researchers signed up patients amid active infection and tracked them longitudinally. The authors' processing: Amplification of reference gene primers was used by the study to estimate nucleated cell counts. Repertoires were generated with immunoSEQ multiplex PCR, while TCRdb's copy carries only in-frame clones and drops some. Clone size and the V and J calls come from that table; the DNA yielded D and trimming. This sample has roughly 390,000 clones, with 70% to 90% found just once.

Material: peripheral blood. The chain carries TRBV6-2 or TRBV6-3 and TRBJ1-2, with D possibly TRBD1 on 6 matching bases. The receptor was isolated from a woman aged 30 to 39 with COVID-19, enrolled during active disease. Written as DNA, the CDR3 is TGTGCCAGCAGTTACTCTCTGGACAGAACGTGGGGCTACACCTTC. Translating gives CASSYSLDRTWGYTF.